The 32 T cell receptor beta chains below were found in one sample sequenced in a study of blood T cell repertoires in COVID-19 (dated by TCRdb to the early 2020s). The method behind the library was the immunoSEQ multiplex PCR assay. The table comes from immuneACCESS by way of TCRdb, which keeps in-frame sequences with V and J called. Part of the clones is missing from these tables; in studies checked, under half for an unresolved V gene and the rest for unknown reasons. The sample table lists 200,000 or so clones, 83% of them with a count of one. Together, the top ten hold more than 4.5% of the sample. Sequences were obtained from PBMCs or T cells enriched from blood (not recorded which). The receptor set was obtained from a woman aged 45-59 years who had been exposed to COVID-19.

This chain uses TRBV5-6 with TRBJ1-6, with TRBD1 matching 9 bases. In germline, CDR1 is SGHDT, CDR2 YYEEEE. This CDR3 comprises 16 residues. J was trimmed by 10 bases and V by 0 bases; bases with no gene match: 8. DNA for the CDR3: TGTGCCAGCAGCTTGGAGGACAGGGGAGTAGAATCACCCCTCCACTTT. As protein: CASSLEDRGVESPLHF. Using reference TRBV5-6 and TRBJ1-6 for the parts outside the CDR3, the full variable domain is DAGVTQSPTHLIKTRGQQVTLRCSPKSGHDTVSWYQQALGQGPQFIFQYYEEEERQRGNFPDRFSGHQFPNYSSELNVNALLLGDSALYLCASSLEDRGVESPLHFGNGTRLTVT.

The CDR3 coding sequence is TGTGCCAGCAGACAGGGAATGAGCACTGAAGCTTTCTTT. Translating gives CASRQGMSTEAFF. J is TRBJ1-1 and V is TRBV6-5; TRBD1 might be the D (6 bases). Per germline, CDR1 MNHEY and CDR2 SVGAGI. The CDR3 contains 13 residues. V was clipped by 6 bases and J by 4 bases, with 12 bases between them.

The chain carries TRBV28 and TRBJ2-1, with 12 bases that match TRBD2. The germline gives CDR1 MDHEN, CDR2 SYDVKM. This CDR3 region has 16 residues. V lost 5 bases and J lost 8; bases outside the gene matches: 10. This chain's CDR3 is CASSLTTSGGPDEQFF. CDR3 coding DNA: TGTGCCAGCAGTCTCACAACTAGCGGGGGGCCCGATGAGCAGTTCTTC.

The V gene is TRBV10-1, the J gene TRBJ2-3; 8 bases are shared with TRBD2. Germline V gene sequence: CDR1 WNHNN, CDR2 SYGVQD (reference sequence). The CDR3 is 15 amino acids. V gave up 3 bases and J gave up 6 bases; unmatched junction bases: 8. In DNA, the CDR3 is TGCGCCAGCAGTGACGGGACTAGAGTCCCGGATACGCAGTATTTT. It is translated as CASSDGTRVPDTQYF.

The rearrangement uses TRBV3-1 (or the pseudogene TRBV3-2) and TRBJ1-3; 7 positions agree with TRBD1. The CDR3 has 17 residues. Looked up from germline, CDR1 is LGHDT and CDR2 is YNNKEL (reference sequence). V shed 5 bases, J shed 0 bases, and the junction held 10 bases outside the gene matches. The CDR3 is CASSYKTGPSSGNTIYF. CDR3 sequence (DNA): TGTGCCAGCAGCTATAAGACAGGGCCCTCCTCTGGAAACACCATATATTTT.

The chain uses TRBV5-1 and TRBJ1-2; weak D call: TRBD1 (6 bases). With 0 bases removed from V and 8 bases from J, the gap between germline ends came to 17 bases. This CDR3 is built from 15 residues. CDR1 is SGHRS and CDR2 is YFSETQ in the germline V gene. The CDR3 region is CASSLDSGTTYGYTF. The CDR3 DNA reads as TGCGCCAGCAGCTTGGATTCCGGGACAACATACGGCTACACCTTC. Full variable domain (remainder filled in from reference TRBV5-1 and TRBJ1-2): KAGVTQTPRYLIKTRGQQVTLSCSPISGHRSVSWYQQTPGQGLQFLFEYFSETQRNKGNFPGRFSGRQFSNSRSEMNVSTLELGDSALYLCASSLDSGTTYGYTFGSGTRLTVV.

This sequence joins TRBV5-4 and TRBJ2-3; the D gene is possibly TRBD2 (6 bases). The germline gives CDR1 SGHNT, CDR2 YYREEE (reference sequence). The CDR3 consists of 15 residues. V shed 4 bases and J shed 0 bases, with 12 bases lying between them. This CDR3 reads CASSIGTASTDTQYF. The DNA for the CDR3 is TGTGCCAGCAGCATAGGGACTGCTAGCACAGATACGCAGTATTTT.

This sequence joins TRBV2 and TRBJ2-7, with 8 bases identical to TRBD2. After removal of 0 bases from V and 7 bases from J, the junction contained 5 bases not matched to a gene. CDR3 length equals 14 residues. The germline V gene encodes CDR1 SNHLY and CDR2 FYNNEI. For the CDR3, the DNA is TGTGCCAGCAGTGAAGCGGGGCTAGCGGGTGAGCAGTACTTC. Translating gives CASSEAGLAGEQYF.

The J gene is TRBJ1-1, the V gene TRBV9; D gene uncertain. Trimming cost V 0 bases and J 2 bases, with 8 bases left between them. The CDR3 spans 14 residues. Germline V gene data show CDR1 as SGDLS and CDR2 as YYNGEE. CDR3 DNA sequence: TGTGCCAGCAGCGTAGTGGCGGGTAACACTGAAGCTTTCTTT. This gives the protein CASSVVAGNTEAFF.

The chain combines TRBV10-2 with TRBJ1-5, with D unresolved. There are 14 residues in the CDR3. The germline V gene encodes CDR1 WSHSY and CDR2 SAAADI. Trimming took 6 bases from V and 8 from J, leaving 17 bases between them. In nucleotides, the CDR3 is TGCGCCAGCAGAACACCCAGTGCTCTCGAGCCCCAGCATTTT. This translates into CASRTPSALEPQHF.

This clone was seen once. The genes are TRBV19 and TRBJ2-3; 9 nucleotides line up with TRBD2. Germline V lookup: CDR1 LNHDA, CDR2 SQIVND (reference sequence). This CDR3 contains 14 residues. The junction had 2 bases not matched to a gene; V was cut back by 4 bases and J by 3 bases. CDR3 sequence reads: CASSSAGGTDTQYF. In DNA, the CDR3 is TGTGCCAGTAGTAGTGCGGGGGGGACAGATACGCAGTATTTT.

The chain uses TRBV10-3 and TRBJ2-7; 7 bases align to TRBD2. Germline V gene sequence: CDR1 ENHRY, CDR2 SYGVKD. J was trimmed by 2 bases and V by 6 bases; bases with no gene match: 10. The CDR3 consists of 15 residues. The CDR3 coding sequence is TGTGCCATCAGGCGCGGGGGTGGTACTCCCTACGAGCAGTACTTC. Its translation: CAIRRGGGTPYEQYF.

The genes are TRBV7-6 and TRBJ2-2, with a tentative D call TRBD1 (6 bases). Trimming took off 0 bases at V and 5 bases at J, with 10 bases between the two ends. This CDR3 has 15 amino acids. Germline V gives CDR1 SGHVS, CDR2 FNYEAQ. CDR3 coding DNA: TGTGCCAGCAGCTTAGCGTGGCAGGGGACCGGGGAGCTGTTTTTT. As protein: CASSLAWQGTGELFF.

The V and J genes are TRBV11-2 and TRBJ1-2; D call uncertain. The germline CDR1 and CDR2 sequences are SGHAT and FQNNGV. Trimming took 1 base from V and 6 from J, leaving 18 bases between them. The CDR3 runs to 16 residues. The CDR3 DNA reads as TGTGCCAGCAGCTTAGGAAGAGCGGACTCAAGGGATGGCTACACCTTC. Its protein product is CASSLGRADSRDGYTF.

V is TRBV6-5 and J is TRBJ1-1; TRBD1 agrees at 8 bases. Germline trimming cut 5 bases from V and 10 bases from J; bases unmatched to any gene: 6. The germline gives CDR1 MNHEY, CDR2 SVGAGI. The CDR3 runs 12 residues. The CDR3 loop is CASSPSTGGAFF. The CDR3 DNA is TGTGCCAGCAGTCCATCTACAGGGGGAGCTTTCTTT.

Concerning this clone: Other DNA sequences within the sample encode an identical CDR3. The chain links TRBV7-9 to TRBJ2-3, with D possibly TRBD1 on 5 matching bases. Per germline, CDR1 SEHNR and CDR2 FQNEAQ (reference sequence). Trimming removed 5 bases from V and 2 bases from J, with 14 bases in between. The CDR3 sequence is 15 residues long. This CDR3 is CASSLGDSSTDTQYF. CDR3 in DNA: TGTGCCAGCAGCCTCGGAGACAGTTCCACAGATACGCAGTATTTT. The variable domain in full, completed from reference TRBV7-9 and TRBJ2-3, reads DTGVSQNPRHKITKRGQNVTFRCDPISEHNRLYWYRQTLGQGPEFLTYFQNEAQLEKSRLLSDRFSAERPKGSFSTLEIQRTEQGDSAMYLCASSLGDSSTDTQYFGPGTRLTVL.

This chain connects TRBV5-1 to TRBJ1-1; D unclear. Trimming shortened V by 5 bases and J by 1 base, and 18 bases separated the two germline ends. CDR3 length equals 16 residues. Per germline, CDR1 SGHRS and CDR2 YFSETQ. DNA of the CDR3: TGCGCCAGCAGGTACGGTACTCTAGGAGGGAACACTGAAGCTTTCTTT. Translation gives CASRYGTLGGNTEAFF.

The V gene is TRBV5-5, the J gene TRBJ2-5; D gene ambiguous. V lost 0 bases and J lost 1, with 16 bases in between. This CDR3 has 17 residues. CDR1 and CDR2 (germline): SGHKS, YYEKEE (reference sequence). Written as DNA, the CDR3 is TGTGCCAGCAGCTTGGGCCCTATGATTGGTGGCCAAGAGACCCAGTACTTC. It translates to CASSLGPMIGGQETQYF.

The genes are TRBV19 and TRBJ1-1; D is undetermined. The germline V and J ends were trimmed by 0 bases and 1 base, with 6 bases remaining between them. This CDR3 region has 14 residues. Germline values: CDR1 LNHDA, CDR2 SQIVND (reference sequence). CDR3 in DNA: TGTGCCAGTAGTATAGATTACGGGAACACTGAAGCTTTCTTT. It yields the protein CASSIDYGNTEAFF. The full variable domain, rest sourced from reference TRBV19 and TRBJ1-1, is DGGITQSPKYLFRKEGQNVTLSCEQNLNHDAMYWYRQDPGQGLRLIYYSQIVNDFQKGDIAEGYSVSREKKESFPLTVTSAQKNPTAFYLCASSIDYGNTEAFFGQGTRLTVV.

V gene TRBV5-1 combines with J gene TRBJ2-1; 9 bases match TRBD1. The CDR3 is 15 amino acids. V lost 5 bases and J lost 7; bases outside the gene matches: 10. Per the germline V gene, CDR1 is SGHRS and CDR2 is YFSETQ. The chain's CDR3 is CASRDPGQGRNEQFF. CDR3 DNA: TGCGCCAGCAGGGACCCGGGACAGGGAAGGAATGAGCAGTTCTTC.

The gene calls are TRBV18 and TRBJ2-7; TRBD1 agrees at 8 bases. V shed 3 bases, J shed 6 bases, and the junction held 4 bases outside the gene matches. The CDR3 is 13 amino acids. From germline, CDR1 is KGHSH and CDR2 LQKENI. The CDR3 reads CASSPQGASEQYF. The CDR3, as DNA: TGTGCCAGCTCACCTCAGGGGGCGTCCGAGCAGTACTTC.

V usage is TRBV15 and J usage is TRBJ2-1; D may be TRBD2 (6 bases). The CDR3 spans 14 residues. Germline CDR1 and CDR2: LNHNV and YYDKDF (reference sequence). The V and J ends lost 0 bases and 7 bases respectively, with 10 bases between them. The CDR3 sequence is CATSRDFGGNEQFF. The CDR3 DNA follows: TGTGCCACCAGCAGAGATTTTGGGGGGAATGAGCAGTTCTTC. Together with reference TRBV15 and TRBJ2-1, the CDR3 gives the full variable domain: DAMVIQNPRYQVTQFGKPVTLSCSQTLNHNVMYWYQQKSSQAPKLLFHYYDKDFNNEADTPDNFQSRRPNTSFCFLDIRSPGLGDTAMYLCATSRDFGGNEQFFGPGTRLTVL.

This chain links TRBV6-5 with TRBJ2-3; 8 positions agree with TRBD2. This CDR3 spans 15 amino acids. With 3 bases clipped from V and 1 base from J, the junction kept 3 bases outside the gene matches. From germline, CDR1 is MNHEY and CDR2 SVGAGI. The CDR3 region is CASSYRAGGTDTQYF. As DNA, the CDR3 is TGTGCCAGCAGTTATAGAGCGGGGGGCACAGATACGCAGTATTTT.

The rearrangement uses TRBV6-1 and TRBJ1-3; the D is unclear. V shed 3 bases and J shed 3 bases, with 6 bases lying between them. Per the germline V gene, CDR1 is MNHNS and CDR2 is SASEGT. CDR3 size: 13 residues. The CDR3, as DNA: TGTGCCAGCAGTGACAGGTTTGGAAACACCATATATTTT. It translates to CASSDRFGNTIYF.

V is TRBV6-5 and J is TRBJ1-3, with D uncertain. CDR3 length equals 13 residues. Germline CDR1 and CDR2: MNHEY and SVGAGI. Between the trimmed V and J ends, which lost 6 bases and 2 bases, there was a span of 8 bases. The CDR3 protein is CASSQQAGNTIYF. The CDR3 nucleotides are TGTGCCAGCAGCCAACAAGCTGGAAACACCATATATTTT.

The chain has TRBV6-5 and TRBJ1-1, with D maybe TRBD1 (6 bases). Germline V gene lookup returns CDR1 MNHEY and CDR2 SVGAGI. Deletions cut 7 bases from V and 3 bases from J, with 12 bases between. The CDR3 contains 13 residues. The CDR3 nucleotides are TGTGCCAGCACTCGGAACAGGGACACTGAAGCTTTCTTT. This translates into CASTRNRDTEAFF.

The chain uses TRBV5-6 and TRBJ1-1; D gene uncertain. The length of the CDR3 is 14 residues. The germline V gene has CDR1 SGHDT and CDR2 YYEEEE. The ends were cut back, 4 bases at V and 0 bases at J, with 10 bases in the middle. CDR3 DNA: TGTGCCAGCAGCCCAATACGGGTGAACACTGAAGCTTTCTTT. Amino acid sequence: CASSPIRVNTEAFF.

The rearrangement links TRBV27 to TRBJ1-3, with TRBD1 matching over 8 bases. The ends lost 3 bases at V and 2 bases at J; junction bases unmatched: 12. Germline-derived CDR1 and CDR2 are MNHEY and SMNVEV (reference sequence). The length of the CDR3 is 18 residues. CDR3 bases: TGTGCCAGCAGTTTGGAAACATCGGGACAGGACACTGGAAACACCATATATTTT. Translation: CASSLETSGQDTGNTIYF.

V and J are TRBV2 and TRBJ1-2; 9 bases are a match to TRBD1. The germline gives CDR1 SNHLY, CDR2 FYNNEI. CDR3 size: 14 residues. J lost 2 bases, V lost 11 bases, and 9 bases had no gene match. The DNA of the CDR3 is TGTGCCGGAGGGAGAGACAGGGGGAACTATGGCTACACCTTC. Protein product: CAGGRDRGNYGYTF.

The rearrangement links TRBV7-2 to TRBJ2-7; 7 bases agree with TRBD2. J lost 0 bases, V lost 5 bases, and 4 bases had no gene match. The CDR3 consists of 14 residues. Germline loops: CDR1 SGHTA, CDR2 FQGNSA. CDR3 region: CASSDGGTSYEQYF. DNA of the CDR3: TGTGCCAGCAGCGACGGGGGGACCTCCTACGAGCAGTACTTC. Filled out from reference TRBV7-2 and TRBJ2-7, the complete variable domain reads GAGVSQSPSNKVTEKGKDVELRCDPISGHTALYWYRQSLGQGLEFLIYFQGNSAPDKSGLPSDRFSAERTGGSVSTLTIQRTQQEDSAVYLCASSDGGTSYEQYFGPGTRLTVT.

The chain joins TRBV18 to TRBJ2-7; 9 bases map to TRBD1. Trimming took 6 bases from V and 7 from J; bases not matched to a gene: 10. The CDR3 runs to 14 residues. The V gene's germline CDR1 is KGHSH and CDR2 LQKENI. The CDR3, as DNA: TGTGCCAGCTCGCTGGTACAGGGGGCGGAGGAGCAGTACTTC. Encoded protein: CASSLVQGAEEQYF.

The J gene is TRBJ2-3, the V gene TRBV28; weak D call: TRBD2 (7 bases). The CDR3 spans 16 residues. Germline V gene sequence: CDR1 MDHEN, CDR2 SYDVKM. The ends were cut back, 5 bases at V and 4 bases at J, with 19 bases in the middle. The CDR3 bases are TGTGCCAGCAGTACCTGGGGGGGCGAACCTCCAGATACGCAGTATTTT. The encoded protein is CASSTWGGEPPDTQYF. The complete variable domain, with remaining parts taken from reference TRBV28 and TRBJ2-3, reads DVKVTQSSRYLVKRTGEKVFLECVQDMDHENMFWYRQDPGLGLRLIYFSYDVKMKEKGDIPEGYSVSREKKERFSLILESASTNQTSMYLCASSTWGGEPPDTQYFGPGTRLTVL.